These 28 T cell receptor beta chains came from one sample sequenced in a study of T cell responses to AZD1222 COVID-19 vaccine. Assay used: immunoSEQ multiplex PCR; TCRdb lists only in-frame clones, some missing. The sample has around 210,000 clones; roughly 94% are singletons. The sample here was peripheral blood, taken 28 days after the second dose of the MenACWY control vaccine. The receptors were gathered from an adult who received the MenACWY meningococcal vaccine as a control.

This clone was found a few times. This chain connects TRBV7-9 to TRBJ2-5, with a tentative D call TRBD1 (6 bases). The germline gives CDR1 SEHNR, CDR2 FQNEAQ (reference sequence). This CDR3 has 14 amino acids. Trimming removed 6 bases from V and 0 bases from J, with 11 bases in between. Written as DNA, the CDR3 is TGTGCCAGCAGTCACCGGGACAACCAAGAGACCCAGTACTTC. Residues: CASSHRDNQETQYF. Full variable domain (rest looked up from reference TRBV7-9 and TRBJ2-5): DTGVSQNPRHKITKRGQNVTFRCDPISEHNRLYWYRQTLGQGPEFLTYFQNEAQLEKSRLLSDRFSAERPKGSFSTLEIQRTEQGDSAMYLCASSHRDNQETQYFGPGTRLLVL.

The CDR3 loop reads CASSLWIQGGSYEQYF. The CDR3 nucleotides read TGTGCCAGCAGCTTATGGATCCAGGGAGGTTCCTACGAGCAGTACTTC. The rearrangement uses TRBV11-1 and TRBJ2-7; perhaps TRBD2 as D (6 bases). Germline CDR1 is SGHAT and CDR2 is FQDESV (reference sequence). V was cut by 2 bases and J by 1 base, with 15 bases left in between. CDR3 length equals 16 residues.

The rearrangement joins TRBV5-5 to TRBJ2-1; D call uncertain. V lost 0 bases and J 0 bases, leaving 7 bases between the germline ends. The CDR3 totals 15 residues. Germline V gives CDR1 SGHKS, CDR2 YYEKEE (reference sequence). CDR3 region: CASSLGQSSYNEQFF. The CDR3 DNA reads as TGTGCCAGCAGCTTGGGGCAGAGCTCCTACAATGAGCAGTTCTTC.

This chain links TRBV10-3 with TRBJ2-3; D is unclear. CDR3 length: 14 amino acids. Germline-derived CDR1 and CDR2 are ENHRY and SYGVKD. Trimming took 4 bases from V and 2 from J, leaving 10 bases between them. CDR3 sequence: CAISGEVNTDTQYF. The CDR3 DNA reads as TGTGCCATCAGTGGTGAGGTAAACACAGATACGCAGTATTTT.

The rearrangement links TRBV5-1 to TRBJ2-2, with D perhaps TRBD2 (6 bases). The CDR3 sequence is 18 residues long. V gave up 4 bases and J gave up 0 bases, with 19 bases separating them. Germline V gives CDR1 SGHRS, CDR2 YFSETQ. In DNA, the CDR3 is TGCGCCAGCAGCCGGAGGGCATCGGCTTACGCGAACACCGGGGAGCTGTTTTTT. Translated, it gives CASSRRASAYANTGELFF.

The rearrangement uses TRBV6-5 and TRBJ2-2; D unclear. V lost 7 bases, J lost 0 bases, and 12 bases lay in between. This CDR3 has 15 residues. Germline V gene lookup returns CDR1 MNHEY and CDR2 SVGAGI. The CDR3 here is CASTRGPPNTGELFF. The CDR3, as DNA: TGTGCCAGCACCCGAGGACCCCCGAACACCGGGGAGCTGTTTTTT.

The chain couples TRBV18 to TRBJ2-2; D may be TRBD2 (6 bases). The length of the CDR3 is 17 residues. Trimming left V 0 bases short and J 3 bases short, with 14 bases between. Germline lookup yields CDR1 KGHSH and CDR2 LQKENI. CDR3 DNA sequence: TGTGCCAGCTCACCACCATGGGCCGGGGGATACACCGGGGAGCTGTTTTTT. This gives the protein CASSPPWAGGYTGELFF.

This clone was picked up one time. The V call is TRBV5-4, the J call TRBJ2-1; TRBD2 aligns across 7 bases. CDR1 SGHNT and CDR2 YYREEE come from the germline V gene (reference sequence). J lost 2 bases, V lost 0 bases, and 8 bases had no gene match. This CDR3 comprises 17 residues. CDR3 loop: CASSLALVGGPYNEQFF. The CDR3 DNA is TGTGCCAGCAGCTTGGCCTTAGTGGGAGGGCCCTACAATGAGCAGTTCTTC. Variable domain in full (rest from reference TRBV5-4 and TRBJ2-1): ETGVTQSPTHLIKTRGQQVTLRCSSQSGHNTVSWYQQALGQGPQFIFQYYREEENGRGNFPPRFSGLQFPNYSSELNVNALELDDSALYLCASSLALVGGPYNEQFFGPGTRLTVL.

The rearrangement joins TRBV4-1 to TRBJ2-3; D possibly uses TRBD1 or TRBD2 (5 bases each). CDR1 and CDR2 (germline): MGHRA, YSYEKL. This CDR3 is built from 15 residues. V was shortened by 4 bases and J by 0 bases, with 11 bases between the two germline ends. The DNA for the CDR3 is TGCGCCAGCAGCCCGGGGCAGGCGAGCACAGATACGCAGTATTTT. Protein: CASSPGQASTDTQYF.

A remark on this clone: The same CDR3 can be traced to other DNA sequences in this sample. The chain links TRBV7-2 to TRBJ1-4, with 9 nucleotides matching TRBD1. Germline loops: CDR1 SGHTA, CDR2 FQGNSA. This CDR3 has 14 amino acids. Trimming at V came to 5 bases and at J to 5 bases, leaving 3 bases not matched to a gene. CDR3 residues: CASSPDRGNEKLFF. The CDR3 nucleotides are TGTGCCAGCAGCCCGGACAGGGGAAATGAAAAACTGTTTTTT.

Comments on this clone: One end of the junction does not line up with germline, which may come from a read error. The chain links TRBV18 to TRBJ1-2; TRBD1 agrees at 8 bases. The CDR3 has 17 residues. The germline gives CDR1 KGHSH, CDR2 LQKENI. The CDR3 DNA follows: TGTGCCAGCTCACCACTCGGGACAGGTCTAACTAACTATGGCTACATCTTC. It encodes CASSPLGTGLTNYGYIF.

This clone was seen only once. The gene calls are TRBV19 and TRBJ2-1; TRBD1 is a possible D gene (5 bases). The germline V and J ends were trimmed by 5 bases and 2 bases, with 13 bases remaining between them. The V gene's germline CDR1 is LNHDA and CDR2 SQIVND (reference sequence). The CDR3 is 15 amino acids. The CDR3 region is CASSPGPAAYNEQFF. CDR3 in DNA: TGTGCCAGTAGTCCAGGGCCCGCGGCCTACAATGAGCAGTTCTTC.

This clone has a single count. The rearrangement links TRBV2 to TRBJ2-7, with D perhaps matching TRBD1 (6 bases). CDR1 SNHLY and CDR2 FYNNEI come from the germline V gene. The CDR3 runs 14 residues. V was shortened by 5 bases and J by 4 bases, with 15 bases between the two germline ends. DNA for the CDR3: TGTGCCAGCAGTAGCTGGGACAACCCTTACGAGCAGTACTTC. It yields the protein CASSSWDNPYEQYF.

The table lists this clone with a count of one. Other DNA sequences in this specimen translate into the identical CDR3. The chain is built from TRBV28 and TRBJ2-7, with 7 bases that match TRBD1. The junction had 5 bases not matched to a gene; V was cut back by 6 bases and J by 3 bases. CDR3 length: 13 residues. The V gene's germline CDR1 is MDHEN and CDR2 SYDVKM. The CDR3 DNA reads TGTGCCAGCAGCCCGGGACAGAACTACGAGCAGTACTTC. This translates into CASSPGQNYEQYF. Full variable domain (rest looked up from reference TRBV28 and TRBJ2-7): DVKVTQSSRYLVKRTGEKVFLECVQDMDHENMFWYRQDPGLGLRLIYFSYDVKMKEKGDIPEGYSVSREKKERFSLILESASTNQTSMYLCASSPGQNYEQYFGPGTRLTVT.

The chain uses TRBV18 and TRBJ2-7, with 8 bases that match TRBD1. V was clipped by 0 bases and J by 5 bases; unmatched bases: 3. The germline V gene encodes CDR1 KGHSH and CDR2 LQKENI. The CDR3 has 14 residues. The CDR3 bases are TGTGCCAGCTCACCACCGGACAGGGCGAACGAGCAGTACTTC. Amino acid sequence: CASSPPDRANEQYF. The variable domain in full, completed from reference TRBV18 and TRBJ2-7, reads NAGVMQNPRHLVRRRGQEARLRCSPMKGHSHVYWYRQLPEEGLKFMVYLQKENIIDESGMPKERFSAEFPKEGPSILRIQQVVRGDSAAYFCASSPPDRANEQYFGPGTRLTVT.

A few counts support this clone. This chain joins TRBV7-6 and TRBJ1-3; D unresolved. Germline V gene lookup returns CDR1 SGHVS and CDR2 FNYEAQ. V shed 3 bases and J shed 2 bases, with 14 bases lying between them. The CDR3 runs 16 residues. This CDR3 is CASSLGGAGTGNTIYF. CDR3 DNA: TGTGCCAGCAGCTTGGGCGGTGCTGGGACTGGAAACACCATATATTTT.

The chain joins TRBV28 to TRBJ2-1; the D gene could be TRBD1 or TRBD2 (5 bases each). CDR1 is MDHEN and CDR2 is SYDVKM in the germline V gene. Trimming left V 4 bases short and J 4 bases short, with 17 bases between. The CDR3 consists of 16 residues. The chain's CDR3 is CASSSWTFEGYNEQFF. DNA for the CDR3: TGTGCCAGCAGTTCCTGGACTTTCGAGGGGTACAATGAGCAGTTCTTC.

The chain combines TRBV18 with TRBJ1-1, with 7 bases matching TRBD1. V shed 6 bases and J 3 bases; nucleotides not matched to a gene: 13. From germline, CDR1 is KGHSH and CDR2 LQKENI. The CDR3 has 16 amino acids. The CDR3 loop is CASSETGASFDTEAFF. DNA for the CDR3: TGTGCCAGCTCCGAAACAGGGGCCTCCTTTGACACTGAAGCTTTCTTT.

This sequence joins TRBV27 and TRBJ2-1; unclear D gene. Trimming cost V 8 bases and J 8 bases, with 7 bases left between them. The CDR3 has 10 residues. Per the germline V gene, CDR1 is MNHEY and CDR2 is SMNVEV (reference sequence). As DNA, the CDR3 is TGTGCCAGCGGAACCGATGAGCAGTTCTTC. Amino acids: CASGTDEQFF.

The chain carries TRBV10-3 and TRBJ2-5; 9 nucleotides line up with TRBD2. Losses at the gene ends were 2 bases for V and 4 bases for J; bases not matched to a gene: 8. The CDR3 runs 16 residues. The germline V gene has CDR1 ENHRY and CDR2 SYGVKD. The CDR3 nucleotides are TGTGCCATCAGTGAGGGGCAGCGGGGGGCCCGAGAGACCCAGTACTTC. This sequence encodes CAISEGQRGARETQYF.

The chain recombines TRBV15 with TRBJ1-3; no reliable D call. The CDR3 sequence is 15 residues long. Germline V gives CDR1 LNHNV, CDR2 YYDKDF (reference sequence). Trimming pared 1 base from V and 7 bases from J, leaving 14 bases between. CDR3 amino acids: CATSRVGGRLNTIYF. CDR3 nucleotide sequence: TGTGCCACCAGCAGAGTAGGAGGGCGGCTCAACACCATATATTTT.

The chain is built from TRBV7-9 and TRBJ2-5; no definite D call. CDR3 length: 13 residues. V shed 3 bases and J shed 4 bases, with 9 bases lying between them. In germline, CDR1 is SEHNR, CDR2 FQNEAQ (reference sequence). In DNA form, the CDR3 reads TGTGCCAGCAGCTTGGAGACCCGAGAGACCCAGTACTTC. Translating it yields CASSLETRETQYF.

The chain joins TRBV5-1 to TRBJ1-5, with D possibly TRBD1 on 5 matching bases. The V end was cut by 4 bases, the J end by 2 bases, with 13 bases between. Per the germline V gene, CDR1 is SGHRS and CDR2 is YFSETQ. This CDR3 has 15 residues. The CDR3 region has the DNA TGCGCCAGCAGCGTCGGGACTCCGGGCAATCAGCCCCAGCATTTT. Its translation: CASSVGTPGNQPQHF.

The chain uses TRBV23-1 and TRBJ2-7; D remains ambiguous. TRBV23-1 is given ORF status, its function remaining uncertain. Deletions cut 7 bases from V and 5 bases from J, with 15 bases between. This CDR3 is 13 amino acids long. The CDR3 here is CASIGPEWDEQYF. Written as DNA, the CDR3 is TGCGCCAGCATAGGACCCGAGTGGGACGAGCAGTACTTC.

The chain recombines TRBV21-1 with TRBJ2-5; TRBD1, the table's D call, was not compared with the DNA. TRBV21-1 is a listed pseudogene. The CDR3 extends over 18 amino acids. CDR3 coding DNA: TGTGCCAGCAGCAGCAACACGTCGGGACAGGCAAACCAAGAGACCCAGTACTTC. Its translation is CASSSNTSGQANQETQYF.

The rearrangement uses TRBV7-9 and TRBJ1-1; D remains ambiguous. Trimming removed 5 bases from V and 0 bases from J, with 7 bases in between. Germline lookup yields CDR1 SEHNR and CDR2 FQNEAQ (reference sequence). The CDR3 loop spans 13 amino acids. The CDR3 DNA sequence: TGTGCCAGCAGCCCGACCATGAACACTGAAGCTTTCTTT. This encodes CASSPTMNTEAFF. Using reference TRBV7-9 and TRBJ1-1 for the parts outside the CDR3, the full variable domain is DTGVSQNPRHKITKRGQNVTFRCDPISEHNRLYWYRQTLGQGPEFLTYFQNEAQLEKSRLLSDRFSAERPKGSFSTLEIQRTEQGDSAMYLCASSPTMNTEAFFGQGTRLTVV.

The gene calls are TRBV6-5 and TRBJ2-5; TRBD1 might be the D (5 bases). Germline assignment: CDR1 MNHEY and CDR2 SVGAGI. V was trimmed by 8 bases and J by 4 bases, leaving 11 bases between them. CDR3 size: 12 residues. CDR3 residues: CASEGVGETQYF. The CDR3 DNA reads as TGTGCCAGCGAAGGGGTAGGAGAGACCCAGTACTTC.

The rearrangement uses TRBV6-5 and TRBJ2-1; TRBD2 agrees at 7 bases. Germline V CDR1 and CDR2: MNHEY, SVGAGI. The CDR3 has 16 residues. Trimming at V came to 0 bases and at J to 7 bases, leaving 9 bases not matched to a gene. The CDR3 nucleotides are TGTGCCAGCAGTTACTCGGGGGGAGGGGCTCGAAATGAGCAGTTCTTC. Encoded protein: CASSYSGGGARNEQFF.